A selection of T cell receptor beta chains follows, all from one sample in a study of shared clonotypes between healthy human individuals. Some clones are missing from TCRdb's copy, which holds only in-frame ones; the method was immunoSEQ multiplex PCR. Here the sample spans 2.5 million or so clones, about 92% being singletons. Sequences were obtained from naive CD4+ T cells sorted from blood. The receptors come from a man aged 18-30 years in good health. Each CDR3 is given with its conserved first and last residue. The D gene is left open where the match is weak. The listing skips clone size in some rows; elsewhere it reads once, few, many or a size class.

>TRBJ2-5|TRBV7-9|.|14|.
TGTGCCAGCAGCTTAGCGCTGACAGTGGAGACCCAGTACTTC
CASSLALTVETQYF
>TRBJ2-5|TRBV7-2|.|17|TRBD2
TGTGCCAGCAGCCCCCAGGTCGGGACTAGCGGACAAGAGACCCAGTACTTC
CASSPQVGTSGQETQYF
>TRBJ1-1|TRBV18|few|15|.
TGTGCCAGCTCACCGCTTAGTGGCGGGAACACTGAAGCTTTCTTT
CASSPLSGGNTEAFF
>TRBJ1-2|TRBV6-1|.|14|TRBD1
TGTGCCAGCAGTGAAGGGGACAGGGCCCAGGGCTACACCTTC
CASSEGDRAQGYTF
>TRBJ2-5|TRBV5-1|.|16|.
TGCGCCAGCAGCTTGGAGCCTAACAGGGAGAGAGAGACCCAGTACTTC
CASSLEPNRERETQYF
>TRBJ2-1|TRBV29-1|once|13|.
TGCAGCGTTAGGCAGAGCTCCTACAATGAGCAGTTCTTC
CSVRQSSYNEQFF
>TRBJ1-2|TRBV6-6|few|13|.
TGTGCCAGCAGCAGATCAGGGAGTCGGGGCTACACCTTC
CASSRSGSRGYTF
>TRBJ2-7|TRBV30|.|14|.
TGTGCCTGGAGGATAACTGGGACAACCTACGAGCAGTACTTC
CAWRITGTTYEQYF
>TRBJ1-5|TRBV11-3|.|15|.
TGTGCCAGCAGCTTTCTAACAGCCATTGATCAGCCCCAGCATTTT
CASSFLTAIDQPQHF
>TRBJ1-5|TRBV6-1|.|16|.
TGTGCCAGCAGTGAAGAGGCTTCTTATAGCAATCAGCCCCAGCATTTT
CASSEEASYSNQPQHF
>TRBJ1-2|TRBV5-1|.|16|.
TGCGCCAGCAGCTTGGGGGTCCTATCCTCGAACTATGGCTACACCTTC
CASSLGVLSSNYGYTF
>TRBJ2-3|TRBV6-5|.|15|TRBD1
TGTGCCAGCCATCGCGGGACAGGGCTCACAGATACGCAGTATTTT
CASHRGTGLTDTQYF
>TRBJ2-7|TRBV7-6|once|16|TRBD1
TGTGCCAGCAGCGTGGGGACAGGGGGCGCATCCTACGAGCAGTACTTC
CASSVGTGGASYEQYF
>TRBJ1-1|TRBV10-3|.|15|.
TGTGCCATCAGTGATCGGGGGGTCTGGGGCACTGAAGCTTTCTTT
CAISDRGVWGTEAFF
>TRBJ1-4|TRBV30|few|14|.
TGTGCCTGGAGTGTAACGGGGGCTGGAGAAAAACTGTTTTTT
CAWSVTGAGEKLFF
>TRBJ1-1|TRBV4-1|.|17|TRBD1
TGCGCCAGCAGCCCTGGTAGCCTGACAGGGAGGAACACTGAAGCTTTCTTT
CASSPGSLTGRNTEAFF
>TRBJ1-1|TRBV10-3|.|13|.
TGTGCCATCAGTGCGGGGGGTAACACTGAAGCTTTCTTT
CAISAGGNTEAFF
>TRBJ1-5|TRBV6-5|once|12|.
TGTGCCAGCAGTTCAAGCCCTAAGCCCCAGCATTTT
CASSSSPKPQHF
>TRBJ2-1|TRBV19|.|14|TRBD2
TGTGCCAGTAGCAGCGGGGGAGTCTACAATGAGCAGTTCTTC
CASSSGGVYNEQFF
>TRBJ1-1|TRBV10-3|.|16|TRBD1
TGTGCCATCACCCGAGAAGGTGGACAGGGGAACACTGAAGCTTTCTTT
CAITREGGQGNTEAFF
>TRBJ2-1|TRBV11-2|.|15|.
TGTGCCAGCAGCTTAGGCAGGTCCTCCTACAATGAGCAGTTCTTC
CASSLGRSSYNEQFF
>TRBJ1-5|TRBV18|.|14|.
TGTGCCAGCTCATCTTGGTCTAGCAATCAGCCCCAGCATTTT
CASSSWSSNQPQHF
>TRBJ2-2|TRBV10-1|.|15|.
TGCGCCAGCAGTGAACAGGCGTACGACACCGGGGAGCTGTTTTTT
CASSEQAYDTGELFF
>TRBJ2-5|TRBV11-2|.|15|.
TGTGCCAGCAGCTTAGCTTTGATCGGTCTAGAGACCCAGTACTTC
CASSLALIGLETQYF
>TRBJ2-7|TRBV30|.|11|TRBD1
TGTGCCTGGAGTGTCACAGGGGGGAAGTACTTC
CAWSVTGGKYF
>TRBJ1-5|TRBV19|once|13|.
TGTGCCAGTAGTATCGGCAGGGAAGGACCCCAGCATTTT
CASSIGREGPQHF
>TRBJ2-7|TRBV6-5|.|16|TRBD1
TGTGCCAGCAGTTCCGTACAGGGGGCCCTTCCCTACGAGCAGTACTTC
CASSSVQGALPYEQYF
>TRBJ2-2|TRBV4-2|.|18|TRBD2
TGTGCCAGCAGCCCACCTAGCGGGGGGGCGGAGAACACCGGGGAGCTGTTTTTT
CASSPPSGGAENTGELFF
>TRBJ1-3|TRBV7-2|.|15|TRBD1
TGTGCCAGCAGCTTCCTGACAGGGGCTGGAAACACCATATATTTT
CASSFLTGAGNTIYF
>TRBJ1-5|TRBV6-6|few|15|.
TGTGCCAGCATGGGTACCTCTCAACGTTTTCAGCCCCAGCATTTT
CASMGTSQRFQPQHF
>TRBJ2-1|TRBV5-4|.|16|.
TGTGCCAGCAGCTTCGGAGACGGGAGCTCCTACAATGAGCAGTTCTTC
CASSFGDGSSYNEQFF
>TRBJ2-5|TRBV5-1|.|13|.
TGCGCCAGCAGCAAAGGACACCAAGAGACCCAGTACTTC
CASSKGHQETQYF
>TRBJ2-5|TRBV6-6|.|16|.
TGTGCCAGCAGATCGGGAGTAAGTTTGGGCCAAGAGACCCAGTACTTC
CASRSGVSLGQETQYF
>TRBJ2-7|TRBV11-2|.|14|.
TGTGCCAGCAGCTTAGGCCAGGAAATTTACGAGCAGTACTTC
CASSLGQEIYEQYF
>TRBJ2-1|TRBV5-1|.|15|.
TGCGCCAGCAGCTCGACGAGAAGCTCCTACAATGAGCAGTTCTTC
CASSSTRSSYNEQFF
>TRBJ1-4|TRBV5-1|.|14|.
TGCGCCAGCAGCTTCACCCGACCGATTGAAAAACTGTTTTTT
CASSFTRPIEKLFF
>TRBJ1-4|TRBV5-1|.|14|.
TGCGCCAGCAGCTTGAGGTCGGGCGGTGAAAAACTGTTTTTT
CASSLRSGGEKLFF
>TRBJ2-7|TRBV5-4|.|14|TRBD1
TGTGCCAGCAGCCCGGGACAGCACTCCTACGAGCAGTACTTC
CASSPGQHSYEQYF
>TRBJ2-7|TRBV11-1|.|14|TRBD2
TGTGCCAGCGGCGGGGGTTTGTCCTCCTACGAGCAGTACTTC
CASGGGLSSYEQYF
>TRBJ1-1|TRBV12-5|.|15|TRBD1
TGTGCTAGTGGTTTGCCCCAGGGGGGTAGAACTGAAGCTTTCTTT
CASGLPQGGRTEAFF
>TRBJ1-1|TRBV20-1|.|11|.
TGCAGTGCTAGCCCGAGGGGGGAAGCTTTCTTT
CSASPRGEAFF
>TRBJ1-1|TRBV6-6|.|14|.
TGTGCCAGCAGTATGGGGCGGTTAAACACTGAAGCTTTCTTT
CASSMGRLNTEAFF
>TRBJ2-3|TRBV6-1|.|16|.
TGTGCCAGCAGTGAAAGTAGCCAACCTCTATCAGATACGCAGTATTTT
CASSESSQPLSDTQYF
>TRBJ2-7|TRBV6-1|.|16|TRBD1
TGTGCCAGCAGTGAATCTCAGGGACAGGGGGTTCACGAGCAGTACTTC
CASSESQGQGVHEQYF
>TRBJ1-1|TRBV30|few|13|.
TGTGCCTGGAGTGTACGTTGGGACACTGAAGCTTTCTTT
CAWSVRWDTEAFF
>TRBJ2-3|TRBV5-4|.|15|TRBD2
TGTGCCAGCAGCTTGGGACTAGCGGGGCAAGATACGCAGTATTTT
CASSLGLAGQDTQYF
>TRBJ1-2|TRBV10-3|.|17|.
TGTGCCATCAGTGAGATCCCAGACAGAGCCATTAACTATGGCTACACCTTC
CAISEIPDRAINYGYTF
>TRBJ2-7|TRBV19|.|14|.
TGTGCCAGTAGTTTGAGGGGGGCCACGCACGAGCAGTACTTC
CASSLRGATHEQYF
>TRBJ2-3|TRBV7-2|.|16|.
TGTGCCAGCAGTTGGCTACTAGTGACTAGCACAGATACGCAGTATTTT
CASSWLLVTSTDTQYF
>TRBJ2-5|TRBV18|.|15|TRBD2
TGTGCCAGCTCAGTGTCGCGGGGGGTACAAGAGACCCAGTACTTC
CASSVSRGVQETQYF
>TRBJ2-1|TRBV6-6|.|12|.
TGTGCCAGCAGCCCTTCATCCCTCCAGCAGTTCTTC
CASSPSSLQQFF
>TRBJ2-5|TRBV28|.|17|TRBD2
TGTGCCAGCAGCGGACTAGCGGGAGGAGTGTTGGGGGAGACCCAGTACTTC
CASSGLAGGVLGETQYF
>TRBJ2-3|TRBV6-6|.|14|TRBD1
TGTGCCAGCAGGCGACAGGGGGGCACAGATACGCAGTATTTT
CASRRQGGTDTQYF
>TRBJ2-3|TRBV15|.|18|.
TGTGCCACCAGCAGAGCCCTCCGCCTCCCGGGAGGCACAGATACGCAGTATTTT
CATSRALRLPGGTDTQYF
>TRBJ2-1|TRBV5-1|.|22|.
TGCGCCAGCAGCTTGGCCTGGATTTGGGGGACTTCCGGAGCTTTGACCGACAATGAGCAGTTCTTC
CASSLAWIWGTSGALTDNEQFF
>TRBJ2-1|TRBV19|.|15|TRBD2
TGTGCCAGTAGTAATAGCGGGAGGGCCGGGATTGAGCAGTTCTTC
CASSNSGRAGIEQFF
>TRBJ1-6|TRBV6-6|.|13|.
TGTGCCAGCAGCCCACAGGGAGGCTCACCCCTCCACTTT
CASSPQGGSPLHF
>TRBJ1-2|TRBV9|.|15|TRBD1
TGTGCCAGCAGCGTAGGGGAGGGGGCCGGCTATGGCTACACCTTC
CASSVGEGAGYGYTF
>TRBJ1-1|TRBV28|.|15|.
TGTGCCAGCAGTTGGGCCTTCGTCCTCTCGGCTGAAGCTTTCTTT
CASSWAFVLSAEAFF